The clone carrying this T cell receptor beta chain appeared many times. Its antigen is not identified. These data are taken from a study of regulatory T cells in long-lasting Graves disease. Time point described: newly diagnosed GD, antithyroid drugs for less than 3 months. RNA isolated from PBMCs was used to make the TCR library. Through Arm-PCR of CDR3 regions and iRepertoire HTBI primers, TCR beta libraries were built. Via MiXCR, TCRdb re-called the multiplex PCR reads, giving one row per CDR3 protein. This table holds hundreds of thousands of distinct CDR3 sequences, 16% found once. Regarding the study as a whole: Researchers reported studying only peripheral blood, not thyroid tissue.

A further study also used this sample, focusing on T cells in Graves' hyperthyroidism and ophthalmopathy.

The TCR was taken from a woman in her twenties or thirties with Graves disease. The source was peripheral blood mononuclear cells (PBMCs), collected at new diagnosis, from a patient treated with antithyroid drugs.

CDR3 sequence reads: CASSLYGAGTQETQYF. CDR3 in DNA: TGTGCCAGCAGTTTGTATGGGGCGGGGACCCAAGAGACCCAGTACTTC. This chain connects TRBV7-2 to TRBJ2-5; TRBD2 might be the D (6 bases). V lost 6 bases and J lost 1, with 18 bases in between. The germline V gene encodes CDR1 SGHTA and CDR2 FQGNSA. This CDR3 comprises 16 residues.